This TCR beta chain is drawn from a study of blood T cell repertoires in COVID-19. In the study overall: The United States, Italy and Spain supplied acute and convalescent COVID-19 samples. PBMCs, B-cell-depleted T cells, or T cells were the source of the cDNA or gDNA that made up the material.

Per the germline V gene, CDR1 is LNHDA and CDR2 is SQIVND (reference sequence). Trimming pared 6 bases from V and 0 bases from J, leaving 17 bases between. The CDR3 is 16 amino acids. Seattle's cohort entered during active infection and was followed longitudinally. Original data processing: Amplification of reference gene primers provided the estimated nucleated cell counts. Sequenced by immunoSEQ multiplex PCR; TCRdb stores in-frame clones only, minus some. D and trimming were read from the DNA, whereas the V and J calls and clone size are those reported in that table. The data contain around 63,000 clones, roughly 72% of them singletons.

The chain employs TRBV19 and TRBJ1-1; TRBD1 is a possible D gene (5 bases). Specimen: peripheral blood. This receptor was taken from a woman in her 70s with COVID-19, enrolled during active disease. The CDR3 DNA sequence: TGTGCCAGTAGGCTCGGAGGGGTCAGGCTGAACACTGAAGCTTTCTTT. The encoded protein is CASRLGGVRLNTEAFF.